This TCR beta chain was obtained from a study of blood T cells in healthy people across ages. Study-wide points: As naive T cell percentage varied, TCR beta diversity correlated strongly with it.

This clonotype was recorded once. Its antigen is not known. PBMCs, at least 6 million per sample, were isolated. Total RNA extracted from each sample amounted to at least 6 micrograms. A second PCR, run for about 6 to 11 cycles, used a sample-barcoded 5' primer plus a J-beta primer mix. Each cDNA molecule was tagged by a template-switch adaptor with 12 random nucleotides. TCRdb analysed the 5' RACE reads with MiXCR anew, one entry per CDR3 protein. This sample yields more than 650,000 distinct CDR3 sequences, of which about 55% are seen a single time; roughly 40% belongs to the top ten. This CDR3 is 14 amino acids long. Germline V gene sequence: CDR1 SGHRS, CDR2 YFSETQ.

This chain connects TRBV5-1 to TRBJ2-4, with a weak D call TRBD1 (7 bases). With the DNA end fitting TRBJ2-5 better, the J assignment may be wrong. This sequence was found in a man older than 75 in good health. Sequenced input: blood. The CDR3 loop is CASSFGTAGETQYF. CDR3 DNA: TGCGCCAGCAGCTTTGGGACAGCGGGAGAGACCCAGTACTTC.